The next 9 T cell receptor beta chains were all read from a single sample in a study of blood T cell repertoires in COVID-19. This table comes from immunoSEQ multiplex PCR, and its TCRdb copy is limited to in-frame clones, with some not included. The profile shows approximately 350,000 clones, around 89% of them singletons. Sequenced material: peripheral blood. These receptors were taken from a woman aged 30 to 39 with COVID-19, enrolled during active disease.

Points on this clone: The same CDR3 can be traced to other DNA sequences in this sample. The CDR3 protein is CASSQDRVTGELFF. CDR3 coding DNA: TGCGCCAGCAGCCAAGACAGGGTTACCGGGGAGCTGTTTTTT. The rearrangement joins TRBV4-1 to TRBJ2-2; weak D call: TRBD1 (5 bases). Trimming removed 0 bases at V and 5 bases at J, with 7 bases between. Germline assignment: CDR1 MGHRA and CDR2 YSYEKL. The CDR3 runs to 14 residues.

The chain joins TRBV3-1 (or the pseudogene TRBV3-2) to TRBJ1-3, with 8 bases matching TRBD1. The J segment lost 2 bases and the V segment lost 3 bases, leaving 6 bases of the junction unmatched. Germline assignment: CDR1 LGHDT and CDR2 YNNKEL (reference sequence). The CDR3 contains 16 residues. This CDR3 reads CASSHLTGGTGNTIYF. As DNA, the CDR3 is TGTGCCAGCAGCCATCTCACAGGGGGGACTGGAAACACCATATATTTT.

The chain employs TRBV5-1 and TRBJ2-5; unclear D gene. This CDR3 is 14 amino acids long. Germline V gene sequence: CDR1 SGHRS, CDR2 YFSETQ. Trimming cost V 5 bases and J 5 bases, with 16 bases left between them. CDR3 sequence reads: CASSFEPGGETQYF. CDR3 DNA: TGCGCCAGCAGTTTCGAGCCCGGCGGCGAGACCCAGTACTTC.

This clone appeared a few times. The J gene is TRBJ1-1, the V gene TRBV7-2; no definite D call. Per the germline V gene, CDR1 is SGHTA and CDR2 is FQGNSA. V lost 2 bases and J lost 5, with 15 bases in between. The CDR3 consists of 15 residues. CDR3 in DNA: TGTGCCAGCAGCTTAAATAGCGGGGTCTGGACTGAAGCTTTCTTT. This codes for CASSLNSGVWTEAFF.

This chain links TRBV2 with TRBJ1-4; tentatively, D is TRBD1 (5 bases). In germline, CDR1 is SNHLY, CDR2 FYNNEI. V lost 1 base and J 8 bases, leaving 11 bases between the germline ends. This CDR3 is built from 14 residues. CDR3 amino acids: CASSEGGRGEKLFF. CDR3 coding DNA: TGTGCCAGCAGTGAAGGGGGCCGGGGGGAAAAACTGTTTTTT.

This clone was seen a single time. The V gene is TRBV24-1, the J gene TRBJ2-3; D is unresolved. In germline, CDR1 is KGHDR, CDR2 SFDVKD. V lost 0 bases and J 0 bases, leaving 3 bases between the germline ends. The CDR3 has 14 residues. The CDR3 loop reads CATSDLESTDTQYF. For the CDR3, the DNA is TGTGCCACCAGTGATTTGGAGAGCACAGATACGCAGTATTTT.

The rearrangement uses TRBV9 and TRBJ1-2; 8 bases agree with TRBD1. The V gene end was trimmed by 2 bases and the J gene end by 5 bases; junction bases not matched to a gene: 5. CDR3 size: 14 residues. Germline V gives CDR1 SGDLS, CDR2 YYNGEE. The CDR3 DNA follows: TGTGCCAGCAGCGTTGGGACAGGAGATTATGGCTACACCTTC. This gives the protein CASSVGTGDYGYTF.

This chain links TRBV7-8 with TRBJ1-1; no reliable D call. Trimming removed 0 bases from V and 1 base from J, with 6 bases in between. CDR3 length: 14 residues. Germline loops: CDR1 SGHVS, CDR2 FQNEAQ. CDR3 protein: CASSLAIKNTEAFF. For the CDR3, the DNA is TGTGCCAGCAGCTTAGCAATTAAGAACACTGAAGCTTTCTTT.

J is TRBJ2-5 and V is TRBV28; 7 nucleotides agree with TRBD2. The CDR3 covers 14 residues. Losses at the gene ends were 4 bases for V and 2 bases for J; bases not matched to a gene: 4. Germline CDR1 is MDHEN and CDR2 is SYDVKM. CDR3 bases: TGTGCCAGCAGTTCGGCGGGGGTACAAGAGACCCAGTACTTC. It translates to CASSSAGVQETQYF.